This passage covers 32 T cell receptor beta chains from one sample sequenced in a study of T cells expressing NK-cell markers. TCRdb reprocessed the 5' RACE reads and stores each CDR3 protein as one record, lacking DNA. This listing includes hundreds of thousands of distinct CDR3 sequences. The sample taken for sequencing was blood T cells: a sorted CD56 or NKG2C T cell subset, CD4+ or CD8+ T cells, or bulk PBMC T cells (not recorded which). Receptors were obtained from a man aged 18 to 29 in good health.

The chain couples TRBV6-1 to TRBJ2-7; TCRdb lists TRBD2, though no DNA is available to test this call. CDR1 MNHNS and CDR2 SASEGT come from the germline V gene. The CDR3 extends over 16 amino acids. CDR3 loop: CASSSFQGLAYYEQYF.

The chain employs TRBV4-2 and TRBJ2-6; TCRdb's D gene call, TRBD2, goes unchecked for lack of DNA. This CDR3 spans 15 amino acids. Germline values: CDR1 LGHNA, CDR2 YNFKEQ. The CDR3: CASSQGEYGANVLTF.

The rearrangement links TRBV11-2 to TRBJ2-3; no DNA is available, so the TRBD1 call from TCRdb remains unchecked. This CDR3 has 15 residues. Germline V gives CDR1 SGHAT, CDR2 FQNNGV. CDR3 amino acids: CASSLDWTVTDTQYF.

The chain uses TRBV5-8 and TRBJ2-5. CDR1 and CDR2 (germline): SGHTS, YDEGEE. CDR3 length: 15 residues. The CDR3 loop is CASSLGPRTQETQYF. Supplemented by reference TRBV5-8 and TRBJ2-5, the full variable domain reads EAGVTQSPTHLIKTRGQQATLRCSPISGHTSVYWYQQALGLGLQFLLWYDEGEERNRGNFPPRFSGRQFPNYSSELNVNALELEDSALYLCASSLGPRTQETQYFGPGTRLLVL.

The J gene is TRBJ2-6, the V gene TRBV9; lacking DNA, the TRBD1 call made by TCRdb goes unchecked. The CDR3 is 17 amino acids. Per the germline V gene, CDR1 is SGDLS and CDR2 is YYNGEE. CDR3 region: CASSPPRGVGGANVLTF.

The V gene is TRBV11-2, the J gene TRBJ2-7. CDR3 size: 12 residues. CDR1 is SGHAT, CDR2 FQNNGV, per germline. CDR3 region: CASSVSFYEQYF.

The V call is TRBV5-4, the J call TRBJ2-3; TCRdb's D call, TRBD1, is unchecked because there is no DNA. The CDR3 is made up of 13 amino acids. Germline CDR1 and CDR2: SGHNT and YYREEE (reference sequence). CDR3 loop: CASRDHRGDTQYF.

Here the CDR3 reads CSVVRQGAEAFF. This rearrangement joins TRBV29-1 to TRBJ1-1; checking the TCRdb D call of TRBD1 is not possible without DNA. CDR3 size: 12 residues. Germline V gene lookup returns CDR1 SQVTM and CDR2 ANQGSEA.

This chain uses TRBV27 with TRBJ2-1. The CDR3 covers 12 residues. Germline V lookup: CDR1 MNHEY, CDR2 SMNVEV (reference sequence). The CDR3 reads CASSLILGEQFF.

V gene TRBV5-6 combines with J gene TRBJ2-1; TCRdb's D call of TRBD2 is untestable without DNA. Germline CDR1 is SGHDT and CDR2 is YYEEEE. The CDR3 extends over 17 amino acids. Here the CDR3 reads CASSLAGTSGRGSEQFF.

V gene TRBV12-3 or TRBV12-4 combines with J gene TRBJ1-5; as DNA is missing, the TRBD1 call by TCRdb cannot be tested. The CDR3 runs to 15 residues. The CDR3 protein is CASSGVTGGKQPQHF.

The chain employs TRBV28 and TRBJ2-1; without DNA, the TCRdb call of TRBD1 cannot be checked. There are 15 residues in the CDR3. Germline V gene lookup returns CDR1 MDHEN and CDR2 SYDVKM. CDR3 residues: CASSLLDRVPNEQFF.

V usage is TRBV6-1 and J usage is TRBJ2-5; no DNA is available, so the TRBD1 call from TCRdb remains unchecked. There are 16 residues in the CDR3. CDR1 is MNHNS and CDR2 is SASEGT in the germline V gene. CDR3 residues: CASSRGRGERWETQYF.

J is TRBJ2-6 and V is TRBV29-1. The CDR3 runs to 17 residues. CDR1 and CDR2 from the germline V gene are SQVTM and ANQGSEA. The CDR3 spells CSVETGGPSSGANVLTF. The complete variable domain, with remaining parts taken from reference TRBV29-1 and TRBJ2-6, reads SAVISQKPSRDICQRGTSLTIQCQVDSQVTMMFWYRQQPGQSLTLIATANQGSEATYESGFVIDKFPISRPNLTFSTLTVSNMSPEDSSIYLCSVETGGPSSGANVLTFGAGSRLTVL.

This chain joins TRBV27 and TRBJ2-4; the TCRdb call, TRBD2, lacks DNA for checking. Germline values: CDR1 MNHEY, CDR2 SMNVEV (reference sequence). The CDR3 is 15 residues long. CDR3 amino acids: CASSILAGAKNIQYF.

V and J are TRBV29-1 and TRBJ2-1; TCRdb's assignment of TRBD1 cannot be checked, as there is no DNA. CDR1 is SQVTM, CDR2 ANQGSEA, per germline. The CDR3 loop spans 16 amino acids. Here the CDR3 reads CSVRPDSPRTYNEQFF.

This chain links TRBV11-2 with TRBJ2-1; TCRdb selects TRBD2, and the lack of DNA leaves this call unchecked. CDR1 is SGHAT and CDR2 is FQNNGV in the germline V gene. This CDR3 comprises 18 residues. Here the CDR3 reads CASSSRGTSGSLPHEQFF.

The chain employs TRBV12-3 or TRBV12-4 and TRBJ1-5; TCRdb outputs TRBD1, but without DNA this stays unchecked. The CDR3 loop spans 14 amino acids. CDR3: CASRPGSDGQPQHF.

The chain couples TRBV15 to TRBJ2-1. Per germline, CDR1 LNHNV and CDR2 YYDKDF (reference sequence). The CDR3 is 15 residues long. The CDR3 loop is CATSLQLGSYNEQFF. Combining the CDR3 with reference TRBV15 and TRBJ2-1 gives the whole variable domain DAMVIQNPRYQVTQFGKPVTLSCSQTLNHNVMYWYQQKSSQAPKLLFHYYDKDFNNEADTPDNFQSRRPNTSFCFLDIRSPGLGDTAMYLCATSLQLGSYNEQFFGPGTRLTVL.

The CDR3 loop is CASSLEFVRQGTPYEQYF. The chain couples TRBV11-2 to TRBJ2-7; TCRdb's assignment of TRBD1 cannot be checked, as there is no DNA. The V gene's germline CDR1 is SGHAT and CDR2 FQNNGV. This CDR3 is 18 amino acids long. Supplemented by reference TRBV11-2 and TRBJ2-7, the full variable domain reads EAGVAQSPRYKIIEKRQSVAFWCNPISGHATLYWYQQILGQGPKLLIQFQNNGVVDDSQLPKDRFSAERLKGVDSTLKIQPAKLEDSAVYLCASSLEFVRQGTPYEQYFGPGTRLTVT.

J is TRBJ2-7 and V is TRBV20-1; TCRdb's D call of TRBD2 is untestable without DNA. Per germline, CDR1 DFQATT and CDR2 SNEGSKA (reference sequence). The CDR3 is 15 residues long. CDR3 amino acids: CSATRREDDGYEQYF.

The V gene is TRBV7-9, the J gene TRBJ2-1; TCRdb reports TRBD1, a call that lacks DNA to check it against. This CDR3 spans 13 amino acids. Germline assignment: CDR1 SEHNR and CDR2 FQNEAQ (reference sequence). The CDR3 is CASSRRDGNEQFF.

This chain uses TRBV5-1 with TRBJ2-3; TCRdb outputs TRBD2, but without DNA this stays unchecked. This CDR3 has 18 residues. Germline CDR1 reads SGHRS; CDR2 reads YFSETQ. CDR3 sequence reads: CASSRIPGLASSTDTQYF.

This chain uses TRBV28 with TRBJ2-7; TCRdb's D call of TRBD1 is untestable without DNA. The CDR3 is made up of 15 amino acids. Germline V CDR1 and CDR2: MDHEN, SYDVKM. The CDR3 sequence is CASSPQAGSSNEQYF.

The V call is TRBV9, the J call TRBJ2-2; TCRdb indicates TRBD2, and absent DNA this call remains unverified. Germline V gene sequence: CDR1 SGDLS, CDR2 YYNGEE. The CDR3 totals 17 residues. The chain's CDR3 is CASSVGPSGRATGELFF. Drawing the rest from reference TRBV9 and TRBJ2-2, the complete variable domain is DSGVTQTPKHLITATGQRVTLRCSPRSGDLSVYWYQQSLDQGLQFLIQYYNGEERAKGNILERFSAQQFPDLHSELNLSSLELGDSALYFCASSVGPSGRATGELFFGEGSRLTVL.

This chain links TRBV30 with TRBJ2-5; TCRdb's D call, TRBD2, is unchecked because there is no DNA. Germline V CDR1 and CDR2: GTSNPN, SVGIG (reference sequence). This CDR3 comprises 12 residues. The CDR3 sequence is CAWETSEETQYF.

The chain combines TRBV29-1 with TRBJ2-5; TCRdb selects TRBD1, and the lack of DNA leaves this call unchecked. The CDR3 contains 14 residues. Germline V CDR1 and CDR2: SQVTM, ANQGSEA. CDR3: CSLVSGQMWETQYF.

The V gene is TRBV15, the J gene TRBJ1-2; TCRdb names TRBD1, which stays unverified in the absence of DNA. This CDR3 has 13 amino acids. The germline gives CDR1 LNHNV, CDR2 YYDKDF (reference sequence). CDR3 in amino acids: CATSSPQGYGYTF.

This chain's CDR3 is CASLYRGRGYNEQFF. The V and J genes are TRBV5-5 and TRBJ2-1; TCRdb outputs TRBD1, but without DNA this stays unchecked. The CDR3 consists of 15 residues. CDR1 and CDR2 (germline): SGHKS, YYEKEE (reference sequence).

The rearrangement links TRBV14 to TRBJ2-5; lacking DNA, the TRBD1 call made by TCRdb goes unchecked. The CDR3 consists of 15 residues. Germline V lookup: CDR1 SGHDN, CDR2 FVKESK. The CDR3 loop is CASSFGQGPYGTQYF.

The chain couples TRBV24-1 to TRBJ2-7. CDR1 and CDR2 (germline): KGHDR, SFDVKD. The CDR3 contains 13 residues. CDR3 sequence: CATSDLSGNEQYF.

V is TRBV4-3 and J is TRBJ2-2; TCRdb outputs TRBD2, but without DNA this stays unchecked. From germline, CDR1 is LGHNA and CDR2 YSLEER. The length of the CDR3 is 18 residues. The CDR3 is CASSLLLAGGANTGELFF.